The 13 T cell receptor beta chains below come from one sample, sequenced in a study of blood T cell repertoires in COVID-19. Some clones are missing from TCRdb's copy, which holds only in-frame ones; the method was immunoSEQ multiplex PCR. This sample has about 220,000 clones; about 86% occur once, and the top ten carry more than 2.5%. The specimen sequenced was peripheral blood. These receptors were collected from a woman in her 30s who had recovered from COVID-19.

The J gene is TRBJ2-7, the V gene TRBV27; D is ambiguous. Germline V gene data show CDR1 as MNHEY and CDR2 as SMNVEV (reference sequence). V was clipped by 4 bases and J by 2 bases, with 6 bases between them. The CDR3 has 12 amino acids. CDR3 bases: TGTGCCAGCAGTTCCCCAGCCTACGAGCAGTACTTC. Translating it yields CASSSPAYEQYF.

The J gene is TRBJ2-1, the V gene TRBV19, with 7 bases aligning to TRBD1. V shed 4 bases and J 8 bases; nucleotides not matched to a gene: 5. The CDR3 extends over 13 amino acids. CDR1 is LNHDA, CDR2 SQIVND, per germline (reference sequence). The CDR3 sequence is CASSTGTEHEQFF. CDR3 in DNA: TGTGCCAGTAGTACGGGGACAGAACATGAGCAGTTCTTC.

V usage is TRBV2 and J usage is TRBJ1-2, with 8 bases matching TRBD1. The germline V gene has CDR1 SNHLY and CDR2 FYNNEI. Losses at the gene ends were 4 bases for V and 5 bases for J; bases not matched to a gene: 3. This CDR3 comprises 13 residues. In nucleotides, the CDR3 is TGTGCCAGCAGTGGACAGGGGAGGTATGGCTACACCTTC. Its translation is CASSGQGRYGYTF.

The chain joins TRBV2 to TRBJ2-1; TRBD2 agrees at 8 bases. Germline lookup yields CDR1 SNHLY and CDR2 FYNNEI. This CDR3 is 15 amino acids long. J gave up 4 bases and V 4 bases, and 6 bases lay outside the gene matches. DNA of the CDR3: TGTGCCAGCAGTGCGGTAGCGGGGCGTTACAATGAGCAGTTCTTC. Translated, it gives CASSAVAGRYNEQFF.

This clone was seen a handful of times. CDR3 nucleotides: TGTGCCAGCAGCGCAAAACTAGCTTCCCGGGAGCAGTACTTC. Protein sequence: CASSAKLASREQYF. The chain is built from TRBV9 and TRBJ2-7, with D perhaps TRBD2 (6 bases). CDR1 is SGDLS and CDR2 is YYNGEE in the germline V gene. V was shortened by 3 bases and J by 7 bases, with 17 bases between the two germline ends. The CDR3 extends over 14 amino acids.

As for this clone: The junction differs from germline at one of its ends, possibly a read error. The chain has TRBV5-1 and TRBJ1-5, with a possible D match to TRBD1 (5 bases). Germline V gene lookup returns CDR1 SGHRS and CDR2 YFSETQ. The CDR3 is 16 amino acids. CDR3 DNA: TGCGCCAGCAGCTTGGGGGACCTTACTAGCGATCAGCCCCAGCATTTT. Residues: CASSLGDLTSDQPQHF.

This clone came up a few times. The gene calls are TRBV4-1 and TRBJ1-3; 7 bases align to TRBD1. CDR1 MGHRA and CDR2 YSYEKL come from the germline V gene. V was clipped by 2 bases and J by 0 bases; unmatched bases: 4. The CDR3 covers 16 residues. The CDR3 protein is CASSQLTGNSGNTIYF. DNA of the CDR3: TGCGCCAGCAGCCAACTGACAGGGAACTCTGGAAACACCATATATTTT.

A few counts support this clone. The V call is TRBV19, the J call TRBJ2-7; the match to TRBD1 covers 8 bases. CDR3 length: 15 residues. The V segment lost 7 bases and the J segment 3 bases; nucleotides outside the gene matches: 11. Germline lookup yields CDR1 LNHDA and CDR2 SQIVND (reference sequence). CDR3 DNA: TGTGCCAGTATAATTAGGCAGGGGGCTGGCTACGAGCAGTACTTC. This codes for CASIIRQGAGYEQYF.

This rearrangement joins TRBV28 to TRBJ2-3; TRBD2 matches 12 bases. J was trimmed by 2 bases and V by 3 bases; bases with no gene match: 6. The CDR3 loop spans 17 amino acids. CDR1 is MDHEN, CDR2 SYDVKM, per germline. CDR3 loop: CASSLAGTSGHTDTQYF. The CDR3 DNA sequence: TGTGCCAGCAGTTTGGCGGGGACTAGCGGGCACACAGATACGCAGTATTTT.

V and J are TRBV5-1 and TRBJ2-3; possibly TRBD2 for D (6 bases). With 0 bases removed from V and 4 bases from J, the gap between germline ends came to 12 bases. CDR3 length: 15 amino acids. CDR1 is SGHRS, CDR2 YFSETQ, per germline. The CDR3 reads CASSLGPGEADTQYF. The CDR3, as DNA: TGCGCCAGCAGCTTGGGGCCGGGAGAGGCAGATACGCAGTATTTT.

This chain links TRBV6-5 with TRBJ2-7; 8 bases align to TRBD1. The V and J ends lost 5 bases and 0 bases, in that order; junction bases with no gene match: 3. The CDR3 totals 14 residues. CDR1 and CDR2 from the germline V gene are MNHEY and SVGAGI. CDR3 protein: CASSRQGSSYEQYF. Here the CDR3 DNA reads TGTGCCAGCAGTCGACAGGGGAGCTCCTACGAGCAGTACTTC.

This clone has just one count. J is TRBJ1-3 and V is TRBV9; a possible D gene is TRBD1 (5 bases). The CDR3 sequence is 15 residues long. V shed 3 bases and J shed 0 bases, with 10 bases lying between them. Germline-derived CDR1 and CDR2 are SGDLS and YYNGEE. The chain's CDR3 is CASSAGHFSGNTIYF. The CDR3 DNA reads as TGTGCCAGCAGCGCTGGACATTTCTCTGGAAACACCATATATTTT.

This chain joins TRBV6-5 and TRBJ1-4, with TRBD1 matching 10 bases. The CDR3 totals 15 residues. V gave up 5 bases and J gave up 6 bases; unmatched junction bases: 6. CDR1 is MNHEY, CDR2 SVGAGI, per germline. The CDR3 loop reads CASSTRTGGDEKLFF. For the CDR3, the DNA is TGTGCCAGCAGTACCCGGACAGGGGGGGATGAAAAACTGTTTTTT.